Listed below are T cell receptor beta chains from one sample, sequenced in a study of Graves' ophthalmopathy and Graves' hyperthyroidism. TCRdb re-derived calls from the multiplex PCR reads in MiXCR, one entry per CDR3 protein. The data hold approximately 410,000 distinct CDR3 sequences, with 15% to 17% observed a single time. Sequencing was carried out using peripheral blood. These receptors all stem from a woman between 18 and 30 years old with stable Graves' hyperthyroidism. CDR3s include the opening cysteine and the closing phenylalanine or tryptophan. The D gene is left open where the match is weak. Rows give clone size only sometimes, using once, few, many, or a class for an expanded clone.

D	size	J	V	DNA	CDR3
NA	NA	TRBJ1-5	TRBV7-2	TGTGCCAGCAGCCCCGAGGGCGTTCAGCCCCAGCATTTT	CASSPEGVQPQHF
TRBD2	many	TRBJ2-5	TRBV13	TGTGCCAGCAGCAAGAAACTCCAACCGGGACTAGCCGTGGGGGGGGTACGAGAGACCCAGTACTTC	CASSKKLQPGLAVGGVRETQYF
TRBD1	NA	TRBJ1-1	TRBV27	TGTGCCAGCAGTTTATCGTCAGGGGGCGGGGCTGAAGCTTTCTTT	CASSLSSGGGAEAFF
NA	NA	TRBJ2-7	TRBV11-1	TGTGCCAGCAGCCTACCTGGGGAAGAGCAGTACTTC	CASSLPGEEQYF
NA	NA	TRBJ1-5	TRBV12-5	TGTGCTAGTGGTTTGGTAGTGGGATACTGGCGAAGCAATCAGCCCCAGCATTTT	CASGLVVGYWRSNQPQHF
NA	NA	TRBJ1-2	TRBV24-1	TGTGCCACCAGTGATTCTAATAACTATGGCTACACCTTC	CATSDSNNYGYTF
NA	many	TRBJ2-2	TRBV10-3	TGTGCCATCAGTCCGCAGGTTGGGGAGCTGTTTTTT	CAISPQVGELFF
NA	many	TRBJ1-2	TRBV12-3/TRBV12-4	TGTGCCAGCAGTTTAAGACAGAAATATGGCTACACCTTC	CASSLRQKYGYTF
NA	many	TRBJ2-5	TRBV7-3	TGTGCCAGCAGCCCAGGGGGGGGTTTCGAGACCCAGTACTTC	CASSPGGGFETQYF
NA	few	TRBJ2-4	TRBV6-5	TGTGCCAGCAGTTACTGGAGGGGGCGCGATCGGGGAAACATTCAGTACTTC	CASSYWRGRDRGNIQYF
NA	NA	TRBJ2-2	TRBV5-5	TGTGCCAGCAGCTCGGCGAGGGGTTCGAACACCGGGGAGCTGTTTTTT	CASSSARGSNTGELFF
NA	many	TRBJ1-2	TRBV4-1	TGCGCCAGCAGCCAACTGACCGGACTGAAGTTCTATGGCTACACCTTC	CASSQLTGLKFYGYTF
NA	NA	TRBJ1-2	TRBV6-5	TGTGCCAGCAGTTACTCTCTAAACTATGGCCACACCTTC	CASSYSLNYGHTF
NA	many	TRBJ2-7	TRBV5-1	TGCGCCAGCAGCTTGGATGGGGTAGGTCCCTACGAGCAGTACTTC	CASSLDGVGPYEQYF
NA	many	TRBJ2-5	TRBV7-2	TGTGCCAGCAGCTCCCCGGACTTCCGCCCGGGGGCCCAGTACTTC	CASSSPDFRPGAQYF
NA	many	TRBJ1-1	TRBV12-3/TRBV12-4	TGTGCCAGCAGTTTATTTCTCCTGGACAGAACCAACACTGAAGCTTTCTTT	CASSLFLLDRTNTEAFF
NA	many	TRBJ1-1	TRBV12-3/TRBV12-4	TGTGCCAGCAGTTTAAACACGGCTGAAGCTTTCTTT	CASSLNTAEAFF
TRBD1	NA	TRBJ2-2	TRBV6-5	TGTGCCAGCAGTTACTTAGGACAGGGGCACACCGGGGAGCTGTTTTTT	CASSYLGQGHTGELFF
NA	NA	TRBJ1-2	TRBV6-1	TGTGCCAGCAGTGAAGCAGACCGAGACTATGGCTACACCTTC	CASSEADRDYGYTF
NA	many	TRBJ1-1	TRBV7-3	TGTGCCAGCATCGGCCGCACGGGCACTGAAGCTTTCTTT	CASIGRTGTEAFF
NA	many	TRBJ1-1	TRBV7-2	TGTGCCAGCAGCCCCGGGAGGCTGAACACTGAAGCTTTCTTT	CASSPGRLNTEAFF
NA	NA	TRBJ1-5	TRBV11-1	TGTGCCAGCAGCTTAGCGCAGGGGACTTCCAATCAGCCCCAGCATTTT	CASSLAQGTSNQPQHF
NA	many	TRBJ1-3	TRBV6-1	TGTGCCAGCAGCCCGACGGGGGGCTCTGGAAACACCATATATTTT	CASSPTGGSGNTIYF
NA	NA	TRBJ1-2	TRBV7-2	TGTGCCAGCAGCTTGAACAGGGTTCCCTATGGCTACACCTTC	CASSLNRVPYGYTF
TRBD2	many	TRBJ2-7	TRBV19	TGTGCCAGTAGTACTCGACTAGCGGGGGGGCCGGGCGAGCAGTACTTC	CASSTRLAGGPGEQYF
NA	NA	TRBJ2-4	TRBV6-2/TRBV6-3	TGTGCCAGCAGTCCCCCCGGGGCTAACTGGGCCAAAAACATTAAGTACTTC	CASSPPGANWAKNIKYF
NA	many	TRBJ1-2	TRBV6-5	TGTGCCAGCAGTACCCTTCATGGCTACACCTTC	CASSTLHGYTF
TRBD1	many	TRBJ2-2	TRBV6-2/TRBV6-3	TGTGCCAGCAGTTCGTCCGGGGGGACAGGGGGCTTTACCGGGGAGCTGTTTTTT	CASSSSGGTGGFTGELFF
NA	many	TRBJ1-2	TRBV24-1	TGTGCCACCAGCGAAAGGACAGAAAAAGGCTATGGCTACACCTTC	CATSERTEKGYGYTF
NA	many	TRBJ2-7	TRBV7-2	TGTGCCAGCAGTTTCCAGACCTACGAGCAGTACTTC	CASSFQTYEQYF
NA	many	TRBJ1-2	TRBV7-2	TGTGCCAGCAGCCCCTATAGGGGCGAGGGCTACACCTTC	CASSPYRGEGYTF
NA	many	TRBJ2-5	TRBV20-1	TGCAGTGCCAACGGGGTCAGTTATCAAGAGACCCAGTACTTC	CSANGVSYQETQYF
NA	many	TRBJ2-7	TRBV12-3/TRBV12-4	TGTGCCAGCAGTTTACCCACGATTAAGGCCGAGCAGTACTTC	CASSLPTIKAEQYF
TRBD1	many	TRBJ2-7	TRBV10-2	TGCGCCAGCTATCCGGGACAGGGGTCCACCATCGGCGAGCAGTACTTC	CASYPGQGSTIGEQYF
TRBD1	few	TRBJ1-1	TRBV11-2	TGTGCCAGCAGCTTATCCCGGACAGGTCCCATGAACACTGAAGCTTTCTTT	CASSLSRTGPMNTEAFF
NA	many	TRBJ1-1	TRBV7-9	TGTGCCAGCAGCCAGGGTTGGACTGAAGCTTTCTTT	CASSQGWTEAFF
NA	NA	TRBJ2-5	TRBV4-1	TGCGCCAGCAGCCAACTCCAAGAGACCCAGTACTTC	CASSQLQETQYF
NA	NA	TRBJ1-2	TRBV6-1	TGTGCCAGCAGAGAGACAGGTGGATCCTCTGGCTACACCTTC	CASRETGGSSGYTF
NA	many	TRBJ1-6	TRBV2	TGTGCCAGCAGTGAAGAAGGTCGGGATTCACCCCTCCACTTT	CASSEEGRDSPLHF
TRBD1	many	TRBJ1-2	TRBV19	TGTGCCAGTAGTATACCCCAGGGGGCCCGTGGCTACACCTTC	CASSIPQGARGYTF
NA	many	TRBJ2-7	TRBV7-3	TGTGCCAGCGGAGTGGATTCCGGGACGAAGTCCTACGAGCAGTACTTC	CASGVDSGTKSYEQYF
NA	many	TRBJ2-7	TRBV7-8	TGTGCCAGCCGGCTGTCTAGCTCCTACGAGCAGTACTTC	CASRLSSSYEQYF
TRBD2	many	TRBJ2-2	TRBV7-7	TGTGCTAGCAGCCTGCGGACTAGCGGGGCCGGGGAGCTGTTTTTT	CASSLRTSGAGELFF
NA	many	TRBJ1-1	TRBV15	TGTGCCACCAGACGAAAACAGAACACTGAAGCTTTCTTT	CATRRKQNTEAFF
NA	many	TRBJ1-1	TRBV20-1	TGCAGTGCTAACCGGGAGATGAACACTGAAGCTTTCTTT	CSANREMNTEAFF
NA	many	TRBJ1-3	TRBV29-1	TGCAGCGCTCTGAAGGGCTCTGGAAACACCATATATTTT	CSALKGSGNTIYF
TRBD1	many	TRBJ1-2	TRBV25-1	TGTGCCAGCGGTGTCGGGACAGCTCACTATGGCTACACCTTC	CASGVGTAHYGYTF
NA	many	TRBJ1-3	TRBV6-1	TGTGCCAGCAGTGCAGCGGCAGGTCTAGGAGGAAACACCATATATTTT	CASSAAAGLGGNTIYF
NA	NA	TRBJ1-5	TRBV28	TGTGCCAGCAGTTTAGCGGGGGCAGCTTCCATTCGGCACCAGCATTTT	CASSLAGAASIRHQHF
TRBD2	few	TRBJ2-5	TRBV12-3/TRBV12-4	TGTGCCAGCAGTTCGATTAGCGGGGGGTACCAAGAGACCCAGTACTTC	CASSSISGGYQETQYF
NA	few	TRBJ2-6	TRBV19	TGTGCCAGTAGTATAGGGCCAGGGGCACTCAACTCTGGGGCCAACGTCCTGACTTTC	CASSIGPGALNSGANVLTF
NA	many	TRBJ1-2	TRBV20-1	TGCAGTGCTAGAGATATAAACGGCTACACCTTC	CSARDINGYTF
NA	many	TRBJ1-1	TRBV28	TGTGCCAGCAAAACGACTGCGTGGAACACTGAAGCTTTCTTT	CASKTTAWNTEAFF
NA	many	TRBJ1-1	TRBV15	TGTGCCACCTCAGAGGGGGACGTGAACACTGAAGCTTTCTTT	CATSEGDVNTEAFF
NA	few	TRBJ1-5	TRBV12-3/TRBV12-4	TGTGCCAGCAGTTTAAAGGCTGACACTCAACAGCCTCAGCATTTT	CASSLKADTQQPQHF
NA	many	TRBJ1-6	TRBV6-2/TRBV6-3	TGTGCCAGCAGTTACTCCCCGGGACACCCGACAGTGAGTTCACCCCTCCACTTT	CASSYSPGHPTVSSPLHF
TRBD2	many	TRBJ2-7	TRBV2	TGTGCCAGCAGAGCCCCCGGGGGGAGCGAGCAGTACTTC	CASRAPGGSEQYF
NA	few	TRBJ1-1	TRBV28	TGTGCCAGCAGTGAAGGGGAGCCTGAAGCTTTCTTT	CASSEGEPEAFF